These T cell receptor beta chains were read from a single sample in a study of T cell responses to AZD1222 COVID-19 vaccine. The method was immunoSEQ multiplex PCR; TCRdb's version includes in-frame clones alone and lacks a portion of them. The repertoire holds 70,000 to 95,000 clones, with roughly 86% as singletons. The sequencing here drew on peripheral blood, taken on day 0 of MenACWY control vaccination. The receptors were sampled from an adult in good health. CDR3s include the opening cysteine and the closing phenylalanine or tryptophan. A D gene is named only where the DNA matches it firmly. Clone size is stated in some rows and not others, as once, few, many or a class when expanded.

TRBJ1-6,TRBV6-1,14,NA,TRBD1,TGTGCCAGCAGTGAAAGGGGGCGGAATTCACCCCTCCACTTT,CASSERGRNSPLHF
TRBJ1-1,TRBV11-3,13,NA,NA,TGTGCCAGCAGCTCGGACACGAACACTGAAGCTTTCTTT,CASSSDTNTEAFF
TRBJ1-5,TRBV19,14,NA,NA,TGTGCCAGTAGTTTTGGGGGGTCTGGACAGCCCCAGCATTTT,CASSFGGSGQPQHF
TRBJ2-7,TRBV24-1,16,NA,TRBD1,TGTGCCACCAGGCTAAGGGGGACAGGCCGCTCCTACGAGCAGTACTTC,CATRLRGTGRSYEQYF
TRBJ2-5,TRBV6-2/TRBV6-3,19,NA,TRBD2,TGTGCCAGCAGTTACCCCGGGACTAGCGGGGGCCTCCGGAAGGAGACCCAGTACTTC,CASSYPGTSGGLRKETQYF
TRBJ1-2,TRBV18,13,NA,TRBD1,TGTGCCAGCTCACCAGGACAGGGGTACGGCTACACCTTC,CASSPGQGYGYTF
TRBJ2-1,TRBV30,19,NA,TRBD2,TGTGCCTGGAGCCCAGGACTAGCGGGGGGGAGGAGCTCCTACAATGAGCAGTTCTTC,CAWSPGLAGGRSSYNEQFF
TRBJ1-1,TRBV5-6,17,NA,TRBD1,TGTGCCAGCAGCTTCGAGTCTGGGACAGGGGGCCAAACTGAAGCTTTCTTT,CASSFESGTGGQTEAFF
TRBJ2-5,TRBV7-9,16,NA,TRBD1,TGTGCCAGCAGCCCAACCGGACAGGGCAAGGCAGAGACCCAGTACTTC,CASSPTGQGKAETQYF
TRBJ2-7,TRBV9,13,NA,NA,TGTGCCAGCAGCGCTGTCTCAAGGGACGAGCAGTACTTC,CASSAVSRDEQYF
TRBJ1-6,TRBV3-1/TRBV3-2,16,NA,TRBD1,TGTGCCAGCAGCCGTCGACAGGGGGCGCGTAATTCACCCCTCCACTTT,CASSRRQGARNSPLHF
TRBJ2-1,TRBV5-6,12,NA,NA,TGTGCCAGCAGCTTGGAGGGGAATGAGCAGTTCTTC,CASSLEGNEQFF
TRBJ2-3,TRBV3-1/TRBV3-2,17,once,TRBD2,TGTGCCAGCAGCCAAGGTAGGGGAGGGACCATCACAGATACGCAGTATTTT,CASSQGRGGTITDTQYF
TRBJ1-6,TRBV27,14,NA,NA,TGTGCCAGCAGTTTTCGACAGGCAAATTCACCCCTCCACTTT,CASSFRQANSPLHF
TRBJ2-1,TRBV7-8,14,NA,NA,TGTGCCAGCAGCCTCAGGGGACCCTACAATGAGCAGTTCTTC,CASSLRGPYNEQFF
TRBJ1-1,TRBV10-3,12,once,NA,TGTGCCATCACGGAGAGCGGGGCTGAAGCTTTCTTT,CAITESGAEAFF
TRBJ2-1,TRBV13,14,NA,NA,TGTGCCAGCAGCTCCAGGACGGTCTACAATGAGCAGTTCTTC,CASSSRTVYNEQFF
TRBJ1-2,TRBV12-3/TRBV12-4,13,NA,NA,TGTGCCAGCAGTAGAGTCGCGGGGGTCGGCTACACCTTC,CASSRVAGVGYTF
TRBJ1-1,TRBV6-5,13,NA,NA,TGTGCCAGCAGCAAGGACTGGGACACTGAAGCTTTCTTT,CASSKDWDTEAFF
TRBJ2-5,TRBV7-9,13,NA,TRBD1,TGTGCCAGCAGCAGACAGGGGAGAGAGACCCAGTACTTC,CASSRQGRETQYF
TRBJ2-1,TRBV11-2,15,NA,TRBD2,TGTGCCAGCAGCTTAGATGGTAGCGGGGGGGTAGAGCAGTTCTTC,CASSLDGSGGVEQFF
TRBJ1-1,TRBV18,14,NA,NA,TGTGCCAGCTCACCGGGCAGGACGAACACTGAAGCTTTCTTT,CASSPGRTNTEAFF
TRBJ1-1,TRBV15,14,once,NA,TGTGCCACCAGTTTTCCCTCCAGGGGTCCTGAAGCTTTCTTT,CATSFPSRGPEAFF
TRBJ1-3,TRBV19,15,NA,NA,TGTGCCAGTAATTTATTTTTCGGCTCTGGAAACACCATATATTTT,CASNLFFGSGNTIYF
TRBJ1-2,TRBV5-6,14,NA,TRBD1,TGTGCCAGCAGCTTGTCAGGGGGAGGCTATGGCTACACCTTC,CASSLSGGGYGYTF
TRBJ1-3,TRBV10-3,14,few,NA,TGTGCCATCAGTGACACCAGCTCTGGAAACACCATATATTTT,CAISDTSSGNTIYF
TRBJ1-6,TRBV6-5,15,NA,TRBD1,TGTGCCAGCAGTCGGCAGGGACAGGGCGATTCACCCCTCCACTTT,CASSRQGQGDSPLHF
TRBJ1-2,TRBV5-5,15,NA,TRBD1,TGTGCCAGCAGCTACCGGACAGGGGGGAATTATGGCTACACCTTC,CASSYRTGGNYGYTF
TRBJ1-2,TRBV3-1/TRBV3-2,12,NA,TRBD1,TGTGCCAGCAGCCCGACAGGGGGTGGCTACACCTTC,CASSPTGGGYTF
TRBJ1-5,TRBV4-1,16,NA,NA,TGCGCCAGCAGCCAAGAAGTTCGGCAGGGTGATCAGCCCCAGCATTTT,CASSQEVRQGDQPQHF